A single sample is the source of the 13 T cell receptor beta chains below, sequenced in a study of beta chain features in type 1 diabetes. Study conclusions and caveats: Shorter TCRB CDR3s, moderately but significantly so, marked every one of the four CD4+ subsets in Type 1 diabetes patients.

The antigens these receptors bind are not known. What was sequenced were expressed TCRB transcripts, since all of the isolated RNA had been reverse transcribed. The protocol was immunoSEQ multiplex PCR, while the TCRdb copy is restricted to in-frame clones and leaves out a portion. The repertoire consists of 20,000 to 30,000 clones, with 55% to 70% occurring once and the leading ten covering 3.5% to 4.5%. Sequencing was performed on Tregs from blood. The receptors here all came from a man between 18 and 35 years old with type 1 diabetes.

The chain's CDR3 is CASSNFRGDSGANVLTF. The CDR3 DNA follows: TGTGCCAGTAGTAATTTCAGGGGGGACTCTGGGGCCAACGTCCTGACTTTC. This chain links TRBV19 with TRBJ2-6; D may be TRBD1 (7 bases). Germline loops: CDR1 LNHDA, CDR2 SQIVND (reference sequence). This CDR3 is built from 17 residues. Trimming removed 4 bases from V and 0 bases from J, with 13 bases in between.

The chain employs TRBV5-1 and TRBJ2-2; perhaps TRBD2 as D (5 bases). CDR1 is SGHRS, CDR2 YFSETQ, per germline. The CDR3 extends over 15 amino acids. The V gene lost 2 bases and the J gene lost 6 bases, with 14 bases spanning the gap. In DNA form, the CDR3 reads TGCGCCAGCAGCTTCGAGGGTTGGTTTCCCGGGGAGCTGTTTTTT. The encoded protein is CASSFEGWFPGELFF. Filled out from reference TRBV5-1 and TRBJ2-2, the complete variable domain reads KAGVTQTPRYLIKTRGQQVTLSCSPISGHRSVSWYQQTPGQGLQFLFEYFSETQRNKGNFPGRFSGRQFSNSRSEMNVSTLELGDSALYLCASSFEGWFPGELFFGEGSRLTVL.

DNA for the CDR3: TGTGCCTGGAGTTCCCAAAGTTGGCGAGCGGGTTCACCCCTCCACTTT. Translated: CAWSSQSWRAGSPLHF. The chain has TRBV30 and TRBJ1-6; D call uncertain. The CDR3 spans 16 residues. The germline V and J ends were trimmed by 2 bases and 9 bases, with 20 bases remaining between them. CDR1 and CDR2 from the germline V gene are GTSNPN and SVGIG (reference sequence).

This clone was counted a few times. The chain employs TRBV29-1 and TRBJ2-7; possible D gene TRBD2, 5 bases. Germline CDR1 and CDR2: SQVTM and ANQGSEA. The CDR3 length is 12 residues. Trimming left V 2 bases short and J 0 bases short, with 5 bases between. The CDR3 here is CSVERDSYEQYF. DNA for the CDR3: TGCAGCGTTGAACGGGACTCCTACGAGCAGTACTTC.

This chain links TRBV28 with TRBJ1-4; D is ambiguous. Per germline, CDR1 MDHEN and CDR2 SYDVKM. The CDR3 consists of 14 residues. V lost 1 base and J lost 12, with 15 bases in between. The CDR3 loop reads CASSLSGGVVELFF. The CDR3 DNA follows: TGTGCCAGCAGTTTATCGGGCGGGGTAGTCGAACTGTTTTTT.

This chain joins TRBV7-2 and TRBJ1-3; TRBD1 aligns across 7 bases. CDR3 length: 14 amino acids. Unmatched junction bases numbered 4, after V lost 4 bases and J lost 4 bases. The germline V gene has CDR1 SGHTA and CDR2 FQGNSA. CDR3 DNA sequence: TGTGCCAGCAGCTCGACAGGGTCAGGAAACACCATATATTTT. This sequence encodes CASSSTGSGNTIYF.

Concerning this clone: The junction differs from germline at one of its ends, possibly a read error. The same CDR3 can be traced to other DNA sequences in this sample. This chain connects TRBV19 to TRBJ1-1; D ambiguous. Germline lookup yields CDR1 LNHDA and CDR2 SQIVND (reference sequence). This CDR3 spans 15 amino acids. Here the CDR3 DNA reads TGTGCCAGTAGTAGGCGGCCGGGGTTGAACACTGAAGCTTTCTTC. It is translated as CASSRRPGLNTEAFF.

This clone was observed a handful of times. The J gene is TRBJ2-3, the V gene TRBV7-2; D unclear. The CDR3 spans 11 residues. The germline V gene has CDR1 SGHTA and CDR2 FQGNSA. Trimming took 6 bases from V and 3 from J, leaving 4 bases between them. The CDR3 sequence: CASRQTDTQYF. CDR3 nucleotide sequence: TGTGCCAGCAGGCAGACAGATACGCAGTATTTT.

The V gene is TRBV5-1, the J gene TRBJ1-3; TRBD1 agrees at 8 bases. Germline-derived CDR1 and CDR2 are SGHRS and YFSETQ. The CDR3 contains 17 residues. V lost 0 bases to trimming and J lost 0 bases; unmatched junction nucleotides: 5. The DNA of the CDR3 is TGCGCCAGCAGCTTGGGGGGGACAGGCACCTCTGGAAACACCATATATTTT. It yields the protein CASSLGGTGTSGNTIYF.

CDR3 region: CASSRTRRGPLTQYF. The CDR3, as DNA: TGTGCCAGCAGCCGCACGAGGAGGGGACCCCTTACGCAGTATTTT. The V gene is TRBV7-9, the J gene TRBJ2-3; TRBD2 might be the D (6 bases). Trimming stripped 5 bases from V and 8 bases from J, with 20 bases between. Germline V gives CDR1 SEHNR, CDR2 FQNEAQ (reference sequence). This CDR3 contains 15 residues.

The chain is built from TRBV7-7 and TRBJ2-5, with TRBD1 matching over 8 bases. The J call may be in error: the DNA end matches TRBJ2-7 better. The CDR3 contains 15 residues. CDR1 is SSHAT and CDR2 is FNYEAQ in the germline V gene (reference sequence). The CDR3 here is CASSLRPGGYYEQYF. The CDR3 bases are TGTGCCAGCAGCTTACGCCCAGGGGGCTACTACGAGCAGTACTTC.

The genes are TRBV6-4 and TRBJ1-5; D gene uncertain. This CDR3 contains 17 residues. The ends were cut back, 6 bases at V and 1 base at J, with 19 bases in the middle. CDR1 and CDR2 (germline): MRHNA, SNTAGT. CDR3 sequence reads: CASSLLQSFRSNQPQHF. The CDR3 region has the DNA TGTGCCAGCAGCCTCCTTCAAAGTTTCAGAAGCAATCAGCCCCAGCATTTT.

The chain employs TRBV5-1 and TRBJ2-1; 8 bases align to TRBD2. V trimming: 5 bases; J trimming: 3 bases; junction bases outside the gene matches: 7. Germline CDR1 and CDR2: SGHRS and YFSETQ. The length of the CDR3 is 15 residues. The CDR3 loop is CASSLSGSIYNEQFF. DNA for the CDR3: TGCGCCAGCAGTCTAAGCGGGAGTATCTACAATGAGCAGTTCTTC.